These 26 T cell receptor beta chains were sequenced from one sample in a study of shared clonotypes between healthy human individuals (dated by TCRdb to about 2020). Library construction relied on the immunoSEQ multiplex PCR assay. Not all clones reach the TCRdb copy of this immuneACCESS table, which keeps in-frame sequences only. Checked studies attribute under half of the gap to unresolved V genes and leave the rest unexplained. Recorded for this sample are hundreds of thousands of clones; around four fifths of them occurred a single time. The ten largest clones capture more than 9% of the sample. The source material was memory CD4+ T cells sorted from blood. Read against the paper, the sample's cell subset or site label means: CD45RA-negative fraction. All receptors come from a man between 25 and 39 years old in good health.

Only one count was recorded for this clone. The chain uses TRBV19 and TRBJ2-1, with TRBD2 as a possible D gene (6 bases). V was trimmed by 0 bases and J by 7 bases, leaving 22 bases between them. Germline V lookup: CDR1 LNHDA, CDR2 SQIVND (reference sequence). This CDR3 is 18 amino acids long. CDR3 residues: CASSIDRAGYYSVNEQFF. In nucleotides, the CDR3 is TGTGCCAGTAGTATAGATCGGGCGGGATATTATAGTGTAAATGAGCAGTTCTTC.

This clone has a single count. CDR3 sequence reads: CASSVEGGSDTGELFF. CDR3 nucleotide sequence: TGTGCCAGCAGCGTAGAAGGTGGGAGCGACACCGGGGAGCTGTTTTTT. This chain joins TRBV9 and TRBJ2-2, with a tentative D call TRBD2 (5 bases). The ends were cut back, 0 bases at V and 3 bases at J, with 12 bases in the middle. Germline V gene data show CDR1 as SGDLS and CDR2 as YYNGEE. This CDR3 comprises 16 residues.

The chain carries TRBV30 and TRBJ2-1; TRBD2 aligns across 9 bases. This CDR3 contains 15 residues. The germline V gene encodes CDR1 GTSNPN and CDR2 SVGIG (reference sequence). After removal of 0 bases from V and 4 bases from J, the junction contained 4 bases not matched to a gene. CDR3 loop: CAWSVIAGGYNEQFF. CDR3 bases: TGTGCCTGGAGTGTAATTGCGGGAGGGTACAATGAGCAGTTCTTC.

This clone was counted many times. The V call is TRBV2, the J call TRBJ1-2; D is undetermined. Trimming took off 6 bases at V and 7 bases at J, with 18 bases between the two ends. There are 14 residues in the CDR3. Germline V CDR1 and CDR2: SNHLY, FYNNEI. The CDR3 DNA follows: TGTGCCAGCAGCTCCGAGGGCCGGGCCGGTGGCTACACCTTC. This codes for CASSSEGRAGGYTF. Filled out from reference TRBV2 and TRBJ1-2, the complete variable domain reads EPEVTQTPSHQVTQMGQEVILRCVPISNHLYFYWYRQILGQKVEFLVSFYNNEISEKSEIFDDQFSVERPDGSNFTLKIRSTKLEDSAMYFCASSSEGRAGGYTFGSGTRLTVV.

The V gene is TRBV30, the J gene TRBJ2-6; D is unresolved. V lost 2 bases, J lost 0 bases, and 5 bases lay in between. The CDR3 consists of 14 residues. Germline assignment: CDR1 GTSNPN and CDR2 SVGIG (reference sequence). The CDR3 DNA is TGTGCCTGGAGTTGGAGCTCTGGGGCCAACGTCCTGACTTTC. It is translated as CAWSWSSGANVLTF.

The V gene is TRBV19, the J gene TRBJ2-3, with D possibly TRBD2 on 5 matching bases. Trimming removed 1 base at V and 2 bases at J, with 10 bases between. The CDR3 spans 15 residues. Germline V lookup: CDR1 LNHDA, CDR2 SQIVND (reference sequence). Here the CDR3 reads CASSIGKRNTDTQYF. The CDR3 nucleotides are TGTGCCAGTAGTATAGGGAAGCGGAACACAGATACGCAGTATTTT. The whole variable domain, remainder taken from reference TRBV19 and TRBJ2-3, is DGGITQSPKYLFRKEGQNVTLSCEQNLNHDAMYWYRQDPGQGLRLIYYSQIVNDFQKGDIAEGYSVSREKKESFPLTVTSAQKNPTAFYLCASSIGKRNTDTQYFGPGTRLTVL.

The chain carries TRBV7-9 and TRBJ2-1; D might be TRBD2 (6 bases). The CDR3 consists of 16 residues. Germline lookup yields CDR1 SEHNR and CDR2 FQNEAQ (reference sequence). Trimming stripped 4 bases from V and 7 bases from J, with 20 bases between. CDR3 coding DNA: TGTGCCAGCAGCTCCCCGATGGGTCTAGCGAGGAATGAGCAGTTCTTC. As protein: CASSSPMGLARNEQFF.

The V and J genes are TRBV19 and TRBJ1-1, with TRBD1 identical over 9 bases. V shed 7 bases, J shed 7 bases, and the junction held 10 bases outside the gene matches. Germline V gene lookup returns CDR1 LNHDA and CDR2 SQIVND (reference sequence). The CDR3 spans 14 residues. CDR3 DNA: TGTGCCAGTACAACCGGGACAGGGTCATATGAAGCTTTCTTT. It is translated as CASTTGTGSYEAFF.

The rearrangement uses TRBV5-1 and TRBJ2-5; tentatively, D is TRBD2 (7 bases). The J call may be mistaken, given a closer DNA end match to TRBJ2-7. The CDR3 is made up of 15 amino acids. Per the germline V gene, CDR1 is SGHRS and CDR2 is YFSETQ. The CDR3 loop reads CASSLAGGRAYEQYF. DNA for the CDR3: TGCGCCAGCAGCTTGGCCGGGGGGCGCGCCTACGAGCAGTACTTC.

The table lists this clone with a few counts. The chain carries TRBV2 and TRBJ2-7, with D hard to call. The CDR3 covers 14 residues. Germline CDR1 is SNHLY and CDR2 is FYNNEI. V lost 2 bases and J 0 bases, leaving 8 bases between the germline ends. The CDR3 loop is CASSETGSSYEQYF. The DNA for the CDR3 is TGTGCCAGCAGTGAAACTGGCAGCTCCTACGAGCAGTACTTC. Together with reference TRBV2 and TRBJ2-7, the CDR3 gives the full variable domain: EPEVTQTPSHQVTQMGQEVILRCVPISNHLYFYWYRQILGQKVEFLVSFYNNEISEKSEIFDDQFSVERPDGSNFTLKIRSTKLEDSAMYFCASSETGSSYEQYFGPGTRLTVT.

In its sample, this clone was seen once. The junction departs from germline at one end; a sequencing error may be responsible. V gene TRBV10-3 combines with J gene TRBJ1-2; D not resolved. There are 12 residues in the CDR3. Germline V gives CDR1 ENHRY, CDR2 SYGVKD. Here the CDR3 reads CAISESKGRLFF. The CDR3, as DNA: TGTGCCATCAGTGAAAGTAAGGGTCGTCTCTTTTTC.

The V call is TRBV19, the J call TRBJ2-3, with 8 bases fitting TRBD2. The CDR3 has 15 residues. Germline loops: CDR1 LNHDA, CDR2 SQIVND (reference sequence). V trimming: 6 bases; J trimming: 0 bases; junction bases outside the gene matches: 5. CDR3 region: CASSKTSGSTDTQYF. The CDR3 region has the DNA TGTGCCAGTAGCAAAACTAGCGGAAGCACAGATACGCAGTATTTT. The complete variable domain, with remaining parts taken from reference TRBV19 and TRBJ2-3, reads DGGITQSPKYLFRKEGQNVTLSCEQNLNHDAMYWYRQDPGQGLRLIYYSQIVNDFQKGDIAEGYSVSREKKESFPLTVTSAQKNPTAFYLCASSKTSGSTDTQYFGPGTRLTVL.

The V call is TRBV5-1, the J call TRBJ2-2; maybe TRBD1 (6 bases). Looked up from germline, CDR1 is SGHRS and CDR2 is YFSETQ. The CDR3 is 15 amino acids. The germline V and J ends were trimmed by 5 bases and 4 bases, with 15 bases remaining between them. DNA for the CDR3: TGCGCCAGCAGAGAGGACAGAAAGACCACCGGGGAGCTGTTTTTT. Protein: CASREDRKTTGELFF.

The V gene is TRBV7-3, the J gene TRBJ2-1, with D perhaps matching TRBD1 (5 bases). The germline V gene has CDR1 SGHTA and CDR2 FQGTGA. V gave up 1 base and J gave up 0 bases, with 10 bases separating them. The CDR3 has 16 amino acids. CDR3: CASSLISQGSYNEQFF. The CDR3 bases are TGTGCCAGCAGCTTAATTTCCCAGGGCTCCTACAATGAGCAGTTCTTC.

This clone was seen a single time. The sample has other DNA sequences that encode this CDR3 too. CDR3 loop: CASRQAGETQYF. The DNA for the CDR3 is TGTGCCAGCAGACAGGCGGGGGAGACCCAGTACTTC. J is TRBJ2-5 and V is TRBV19; D may match TRBD1 or TRBD2 (6 bases each). The V and J ends lost 9 bases and 5 bases respectively, with 13 bases between them. This CDR3 region has 12 residues. Germline loops: CDR1 LNHDA, CDR2 SQIVND (reference sequence).

Regarding this clone: The sample has other DNA sequences that encode this CDR3 too. This chain links TRBV29-1 with TRBJ2-5, with 14 bases aligning to TRBD2. Losses at the gene ends were 4 bases for V and 5 bases for J; bases not matched to a gene: 3. Germline values: CDR1 SQVTM, CDR2 ANQGSEA. This CDR3 comprises 14 residues. For the CDR3, the DNA is TGCAGCGTTGGGACTAGCGGGAGGTGGGAGACCCAGTACTTC. It yields the protein CSVGTSGRWETQYF.

V and J are TRBV10-3 and TRBJ2-7; D not certain. V lost 2 bases to trimming and J lost 2 bases, with 10 bases between them. CDR1 is ENHRY, CDR2 SYGVKD, per germline. This CDR3 has 14 residues. CDR3 protein: CAISEGTRAYEQYF. CDR3 nucleotides: TGTGCCATCAGTGAGGGCACCCGGGCCTACGAGCAGTACTTC.

The rearrangement uses TRBV5-6 and TRBJ2-2; maybe TRBD2 (6 bases). The CDR3 extends over 15 amino acids. V shed 5 bases and J shed 5 bases, with 16 bases lying between them. Germline CDR1 is SGHDT and CDR2 is YYEEEE. CDR3 DNA sequence: TGTGCCAGCAGGGGTCCGGGGGTTTCAACCGGGGAGCTGTTTTTT. This encodes CASRGPGVSTGELFF. Full variable domain (remainder filled in from reference TRBV5-6 and TRBJ2-2): DAGVTQSPTHLIKTRGQQVTLRCSPKSGHDTVSWYQQALGQGPQFIFQYYEEEERQRGNFPDRFSGHQFPNYSSELNVNALLLGDSALYLCASRGPGVSTGELFFGEGSRLTVL.

This chain connects TRBV6-5 to TRBJ2-5, with D possibly TRBD1 on 5 matching bases. V dropped 4 bases and J dropped 2 bases, with 11 bases sitting between them. The CDR3 spans 14 residues. The V gene's germline CDR1 is MNHEY and CDR2 SVGAGI. The CDR3 nucleotides are TGTGCCAGCAGTTCCCCAGGGTGGCAAGAGACCCAGTACTTC. Its translation is CASSSPGWQETQYF.

The V and J genes are TRBV5-4 and TRBJ1-5; D might be TRBD1 (6 bases). The V gene's germline CDR1 is SGHNT and CDR2 YYREEE (reference sequence). This CDR3 has 13 residues. Trimming removed 2 bases at V and 6 bases at J, with 9 bases between. The DNA of the CDR3 is TGTGCCAGCAGCTTACAGGGTGGTCAGCCCCAGCATTTT. Translated, it gives CASSLQGGQPQHF.

CDR3 bases: TGTGCCAGCAGCTTAGGGACGCACGCCGGAGAGCAGTTCTTC. Its protein is CASSLGTHAGEQFF. V is TRBV7-2 and J is TRBJ2-1, with unresolved D. The ends were cut back, 1 base at V and 10 bases at J, with 14 bases in the middle. The CDR3 sequence is 14 residues long. Per the germline V gene, CDR1 is SGHTA and CDR2 is FQGNSA.

V and J are TRBV6-5 and TRBJ2-7, with 7 bases aligning to TRBD2. The CDR3 consists of 13 residues. The germline CDR1 and CDR2 sequences are MNHEY and SVGAGI. The ends lost 6 bases at V and 7 bases at J; junction bases unmatched: 9. The CDR3 nucleotides are TGTGCCAGCAGAGTTTTGGCGGGAGTTGAGCAGTACTTC. Translation: CASRVLAGVEQYF.

The gene calls are TRBV6-6 and TRBJ2-7; 10 bases agree with TRBD1. There are 14 residues in the CDR3. Germline CDR1 MNHNY, CDR2 SVGAGI (reference sequence). The ends lost 5 bases at V and 4 bases at J; junction bases unmatched: 5. CDR3 residues: CASSQTGGLYEQYF. The CDR3 DNA reads TGTGCCAGCAGTCAGACAGGGGGCTTATACGAGCAGTACTTC.

The chain links TRBV2 to TRBJ2-5; no firm D call. The CDR3 runs to 10 residues. The germline V and J ends were trimmed by 6 bases and 2 bases, with 1 base remaining between them. The germline V gene has CDR1 SNHLY and CDR2 FYNNEI. The CDR3: CASRQETQYF. DNA for the CDR3: TGTGCCAGCAGACAAGAGACCCAGTACTTC.

The gene calls are TRBV7-2 and TRBJ1-2; unclear D gene. Trimming removed 5 bases at V and 13 bases at J, with 14 bases between. CDR1 and CDR2 (germline): SGHTA, FQGNSA. This CDR3 has 11 residues. CDR3 amino acids: CASSRYLDPTF. CDR3 nucleotide sequence: TGTGCCAGCAGCCGTTACCTGGACCCCACCTTC.

The chain links TRBV2 to TRBJ1-4; 7 positions match TRBD1. Trimming at V came to 6 bases and at J to 7 bases, leaving 5 bases not matched to a gene. This CDR3 has 13 amino acids. Germline CDR1 is SNHLY and CDR2 is FYNNEI. The CDR3 nucleotides read TGTGCCAGCAGGGAGGGGGCTGGTGAAAAACTGTTTTTT. This codes for CASREGAGEKLFF.